This is a list of T cell receptor beta chains from one sample in a study of Graves' ophthalmopathy and Graves' hyperthyroidism. Each CDR3 protein gets one entry after TCRdb re-called the multiplex PCR reads with MiXCR. Of roughly 160,000 distinct CDR3 sequences in the sample, 37% were seen once. Sequences were obtained from peripheral blood. Source of these receptors: a woman in her forties with Graves' ophthalmopathy. CDR3s include the opening cysteine and the closing phenylalanine or tryptophan. The D gene is left open where the match is weak. Rows give clone size only sometimes, using once, few, many, or a class for an expanded clone.

CDR3	DNA	size	J	D	V
CASSRLTGVEETQYF	TGTGCCAGCAGTCGATTAACAGGGGTTGAGGAGACCCAGTACTTC	NA	TRBJ2-5	TRBD1	TRBV6-1
CASSYSMLAKNIQYF	TGTGCCAGCAGTTACTCGATGTTAGCCAAAAACATTCAGTACTTC	NA	TRBJ2-4	NA	TRBV6-2/TRBV6-3
CAWSVRSYTEAFF	TGTGCCTGGAGTGTACGCTCGTACACTGAAGCTTTCTTT	few	TRBJ1-1	NA	TRBV30
CASSLEGPGEAFF	TGCGCCAGCAGCTTGGAAGGCCCCGGTGAAGCTTTCTTT	many	TRBJ1-1	NA	TRBV5-1
CASSTPLCEQYF	TGCGCCAGCAGTACCCCCCTTTGCGAGCAGTACTTC	many	TRBJ2-7	NA	TRBV10-1
CASSPGDRETQYF	TGTGCCAGCAGCCCGGGGGACAGGGAGACCCAGTACTTC	NA	TRBJ2-5	TRBD1	TRBV7-3
CASMETGAYEQYF	TGCGCCAGCATGGAGACAGGGGCCTACGAGCAGTACTTC	NA	TRBJ2-7	TRBD1	TRBV5-1
CASSPPGAGGLSTAYEQYF	TGTGCCAGTAGTCCACCGGGGGCGGGAGGGCTATCGACGGCCTACGAGCAGTACTTC	many	TRBJ2-7	TRBD2	TRBV19
CSVWTSGQETQYF	TGCAGTGTATGGACTAGCGGGCAAGAGACCCAGTACTTC	many	TRBJ2-5	TRBD2	TRBV20-1
CAWSVQDEAFF	TGTGCCTGGAGTGTACAGGATGAAGCTTTCTTT	many	TRBJ1-1	NA	TRBV30
CASSYVGATYEQYF	TGTGCCAGCAGTTACGTTGGAGCGACCTACGAGCAGTACTTC	NA	TRBJ2-7	NA	TRBV6-2/TRBV6-3
CASGPNMLSYEQYF	TGTGCTAGTGGTCCAAATATGTTATCCTACGAGCAGTACTTC	NA	TRBJ2-7	NA	TRBV12-5
CASSPLYRAGELFF	TGTGCCAGCAGCCCGCTTTATCGGGCCGGGGAGCTGTTTTTT	NA	TRBJ2-2	NA	TRBV7-2
CASSRGASGELFF	TGTGCCAGCAGCCGGGGGGCCAGCGGGGAGCTGTTTTTT	many	TRBJ2-2	NA	TRBV7-2
CASRKTGDYGYTF	TGTGCCAGCAGGAAAACAGGCGACTATGGCTACACCTTC	NA	TRBJ1-2	NA	TRBV6-1
CASSERHGMVGELFF	TGTGCCAGCAGTGAGCGACACGGGATGGTCGGGGAGCTGTTTTTT	NA	TRBJ2-2	NA	TRBV25-1
CASSLMTWDYGYTF	TGTGCCAGCAGCTTGATGACCTGGGACTATGGCTACACCTTC	many	TRBJ1-2	NA	TRBV5-6
CASSNFDEQYF	TGTGCCAGCTCCAATTTCGACGAGCAGTACTTC	NA	TRBJ2-7	NA	TRBV12-3/TRBV12-4
CASSLDGGELFF	TGTGCCAGCAGCTTAGATGGGGGGGAGCTGTTTTTT	many	TRBJ2-2	NA	TRBV7-3
CASSNQQNMNTEAFF	TGCGCCAGCAGCAACCAACAGAACATGAACACTGAAGCTTTCTTT	many	TRBJ1-1	NA	TRBV4-1
CASSDPLRGEAFF	TGTGCCAGCAGTGACCCCCTCCGGGGAGAAGCTTTCTTT	many	TRBJ1-1	NA	TRBV25-1
CSARDFQAGTVNSPLHF	TGCAGTGCTAGAGATTTTCAAGCAGGGACAGTTAATTCACCCCTCCACTTT	many	TRBJ1-6	TRBD1	TRBV20-1
CASSEGGGTGNTIYF	TGTGCCAGCAGTGAAGGAGGAGGAACTGGAAACACCATATATTTT	many	TRBJ1-3	NA	TRBV6-1
CASSPILGQLQETQYF	TGTGCCAGCAGCCCCATCTTGGGACAGCTACAAGAGACCCAGTACTTC	many	TRBJ2-5	TRBD1	TRBV12-3/TRBV12-4
CATSRDRGTYEQYF	TGTGCCACCAGCAGGGACAGGGGTACGTACGAGCAGTACTTC	NA	TRBJ2-7	TRBD1	TRBV15
CASAPLMNTEAFF	TGTGCCAGCGCCCCCCTCATGAACACTGAAGCTTTCTTT	once	TRBJ1-1	NA	TRBV28
CASSLVFTGEQYF	TGTGCCAGCAGCTTAGTTTTCACGGGCGAGCAGTACTTC	many	TRBJ2-7	NA	TRBV5-5
CASTRTGAYEQYF	TGTGCCTCGACCCGGACAGGAGCCTACGAGCAGTACTTC	NA	TRBJ2-7	TRBD1	TRBV7-2
CSATGGGETQYF	TGCAGTGCTACAGGGGGGGGAGAGACCCAGTACTTC	many	TRBJ2-5	NA	TRBV20-1
CASNLGGQGAVSNQPQHF	TGTGCCAGCAACCTAGGAGGACAGGGGGCGGTCTCGAATCAGCCCCAGCATTTT	NA	TRBJ1-5	TRBD1	TRBV19
CASKKGVSGTYEQYF	TGTGCCAGTAAGAAAGGGGTTAGCGGCACCTACGAGCAGTACTTC	NA	TRBJ2-7	NA	TRBV28
CASSKGTGGGREQYF	TGTGCCAGCAGCAAAGGGACAGGGGGAGGTAGGGAGCAGTACTTC	many	TRBJ2-7	TRBD1	TRBV7-8
CSVSRESNTEAFF	TGCAGCGTTTCCAGGGAATCGAACACTGAAGCTTTCTTT	many	TRBJ1-1	NA	TRBV29-1
CASSQETSGKSDQPQHF	TGCGCCAGCAGCCAAGAAACCTCCGGGAAATCCGATCAGCCCCAGCATTTT	many	TRBJ1-5	NA	TRBV4-1
CASSSRPQETQYF	TGTGCCAGCAGTTCCCGTCCCCAAGAGACCCAGTACTTC	NA	TRBJ2-5	NA	TRBV12-3/TRBV12-4
CASSWGGAHEQYF	TGTGCCAGCAGCTGGGGAGGGGCCCACGAGCAGTACTTC	many	TRBJ2-7	TRBD2	TRBV11-2
CASSLSGPRANTGELFF	TGTGCCAGCAGCTTATCGGGACCCCGCGCGAACACCGGGGAGCTGTTTTTT	NA	TRBJ2-2	NA	TRBV7-2
CASRGQGQPQHF	TGTGCCAGCAGGGGACAGGGCCAGCCCCAGCATTTT	NA	TRBJ1-5	TRBD1	TRBV6-2/TRBV6-3
CASGARPLKREIYEQYF	TGTGCCAGCGGGGCCAGACCCCTAAAGCGGGAGATCTACGAGCAGTACTTC	NA	TRBJ2-7	TRBD2	TRBV6-1
CASSLVQRGTEAFF	TGTGCCAGCAGCTTAGTCCAGAGGGGCACTGAAGCTTTCTTT	NA	TRBJ1-1	NA	TRBV7-2
CASSLDRLAVNTGELFF	TGTGCCAGCAGTTTAGATCGTTTGGCGGTGAACACCGGGGAGCTGTTTTTT	few	TRBJ2-2	NA	TRBV12-3/TRBV12-4
CASSKRESGKNIQYF	TGTGCCAGCAGTAAGCGGGAGTCGGGCAAAAACATTCAGTACTTC	NA	TRBJ2-4	TRBD2	TRBV12-3/TRBV12-4
CASSQEGPSLGGETQYF	TGCGCCAGCAGCCAAGAGGGCCCCTCTCTAGGGGGGGAGACCCAGTACTTC	NA	TRBJ2-5	NA	TRBV4-1
CASSYPMYGTAENIQYF	TGTGCCAGCAGTTACCCAATGTACGGGACAGCGGAAAACATTCAGTACTTC	many	TRBJ2-4	TRBD1	TRBV6-5
CASSIGKGWGTEASF	TGTGCCAGTAGTATAGGGAAGGGATGGGGCACTGAAGCTTCCTTT	many	TRBJ1-1	NA	TRBV19
CASSWGARQPQHF	TGTGCCAGTAGTTGGGGGGCTCGGCAGCCCCAGCATTTT	many	TRBJ1-5	NA	TRBV19
CASSLAQARLSPLHF	NA	many	TRBJ1-6	NA	TRBV28
CSVSGGNQPQHF	TGCAGTGTCTCGGGTGGCAATCAGCCCCAGCATTTT	NA	TRBJ1-5	NA	TRBV20-1
CASSIQGVGEQYF	TGTGCCAGCAGTATCCAGGGGGTAGGCGAGCAGTACTTC	NA	TRBJ2-7	TRBD1	TRBV6-2/TRBV6-3
CASNQLRQETQYF	TGTGCCAGCAACCAGCTTAGGCAAGAGACCCAGTACTTC	NA	TRBJ2-5	NA	TRBV6-2/TRBV6-3